This T cell receptor beta chain stems from a study of T cell repertoires in cytomegalovirus infection. Study context: Signatures in public TCR beta sequences pointed to both CMV infection and matching HLA type. Overall study results and limits: Cumulative frequency (of public TCR beta family members) identified carriers of CMV plus the relevant HLA. Ex vivo, HLA-C-restricted CMV-specific TCR beta clonotypes prevailed over the rest of the response.

Comments on this clonotype: Its matching antigen is unknown.

From the reads, TCRdb called clonotypes with MiXCR, one entry per CDR3 protein. The sample contains just under 550,000 distinct CDR3 sequences, roughly 29% of which appear only once. Between the trimmed V and J ends, which lost 5 bases and 4 bases, there was a span of 15 bases. The germline V gene has CDR1 SGHAT and CDR2 FQDESV (reference sequence). This CDR3 is built from 14 residues. The chain employs TRBV11-1 and TRBJ2-7; D possibly matches TRBD1 or TRBD2 (5 bases each). Sequenced sample: PBMCs. The source of this sequence is a human donor in good health (CMV status not recorded). Some clones in this sample may be carry-over from other donors' samples. The CDR3 DNA reads TGTGCCAGCAGCAAGGGGTGGGAGCGGTACGAGCAGTACTTC. Residues: CASSKGWERYEQYF.